This TCR beta chain was recovered during a study of identical twins' blood T cells. TCRdb re-analysed the 5' RACE reads in MiXCR, keeping a single row per CDR3 protein. The table lists a few hundred thousand distinct CDR3 sequences, 28% of them singletons. This clonotype was found a few times. Looked up from germline, CDR1 is ENHRY and CDR2 is SYGVKD. The CDR3 loop spans 13 amino acids. V lost 3 bases to trimming and J lost 5 bases, with 10 bases between them. The source is a woman aged 18-49 years in good health. This rearrangement joins TRBV10-3 to TRBJ2-5; D is ambiguous. Sequenced: PBMCs. CDR3 sequence: CAISDKGFETQYF. CDR3 DNA sequence: TGTGCCATCAGTGACAAAGGGTTTGAGACCCAGTACTTC.